A single sample is the source of the 3 T cell receptor beta chains below, sequenced in a study of shared clonotypes between healthy human individuals. Naive CD8 isolation took CD45RO-negative cells positively selected for CCR7 and excluded terminally differentiated effector memory CD45RA+ cells. Method: immunoSEQ multiplex PCR; TCRdb's copy keeps in-frame clones and lacks some. The repertoire consists of more than 2 million clones, with roughly 94% occurring once and the leading ten covering 0.9% to 1.4%. The specimen sequenced was naive CD8+ T cells sorted from blood. Every receptor here comes from a man aged 18 to 29 in good health.

On this clone: Compared with germline, one end of the junction differs, possibly owing to a read error. The same CDR3 arises from other DNA sequences in this sample as well. This chain links TRBV7-9 with TRBJ2-7; a weak D match, TRBD2 (6 bases). The CDR3 spans 12 residues. Per the germline V gene, CDR1 is SEHNR and CDR2 is FQNEAQ (reference sequence). The CDR3 is CASSLATYEQYF. CDR3 coding DNA: TGTGCCAGCAGCCTAGCGACCTACGAGCAGTACTTC.

The rearrangement joins TRBV5-1 to TRBJ1-1; D not certain. Germline lookup yields CDR1 SGHRS and CDR2 YFSETQ. The CDR3 is 13 amino acids. V was clipped by 2 bases and J by 7 bases, with 12 bases between them. CDR3 in amino acids: CASSFGGGNEAFF. CDR3 bases: TGCGCCAGCAGCTTTGGTGGAGGGAATGAAGCTTTCTTT. The full variable domain, its missing parts supplied by reference TRBV5-1 and TRBJ1-1, is KAGVTQTPRYLIKTRGQQVTLSCSPISGHRSVSWYQQTPGQGLQFLFEYFSETQRNKGNFPGRFSGRQFSNSRSEMNVSTLELGDSALYLCASSFGGGNEAFFGQGTRLTVV.

With regard to this clone: The identical CDR3 is also encoded by other nucleotide sequences in the sample. This chain connects TRBV9 to TRBJ2-3; 7 bases are a match to TRBD2. Germline assignment: CDR1 SGDLS and CDR2 YYNGEE. V lost 5 bases and J lost 0; bases outside the gene matches: 0. The CDR3 consists of 13 residues. The CDR3 nucleotides read TGTGCCAGCAGGGGACTAAGCACAGATACGCAGTATTTT. Amino acids: CASRGLSTDTQYF.